These 24 T cell receptor beta chains came from one sample sequenced in a study of regulatory T cells in long-lasting Graves disease. Time point defined: persistent/refractory GD, antithyroid drugs over 5 years with positive TRAb. After RNA was extracted from PBMCs, the TCR library was made from it. Assembly of TCR beta libraries relied on iRepertoire HTBI primers together with Arm-PCR of CDR3 regions. TCRdb independently ran MiXCR on the multiplex PCR reads; one entry per CDR3 protein. The sample holds under 450,000 distinct CDR3 sequences; 20% to 25% are singletons and the top ten take roughly 30%. The input for sequencing was peripheral blood mononuclear cells (PBMCs), taken when the disease was refractory, from a patient treated with antithyroid drugs. These receptors were taken from a female donor with Graves disease.

This clonotype appeared a few times. The gene calls are TRBV14 and TRBJ2-7, with unresolved D. The CDR3 spans 15 residues. Germline CDR1 reads SGHDN; CDR2 reads FVKESK. Trimming cost V 1 base and J 2 bases, with 12 bases left between them. The CDR3, as DNA: TGTGCCAGCAGCCAAGGAAGGTTTAGTACCTACGAGCAGTACTTC. Its translation: CASSQGRFSTYEQYF.

This clonotype was recorded only once. This chain joins TRBV12-3 or TRBV12-4 and TRBJ2-7; D tentatively fits TRBD1 or TRBD2 (5 bases each). The V end was cut by 4 bases, the J end by 7 bases, with 11 bases between. This CDR3 spans 12 amino acids. The CDR3 is CASSYGDGEQYF. CDR3 bases: TGTGCCAGCAGTTACGGGGACGGTGAGCAGTACTTC.

This clonotype was seen a few times. V gene TRBV15 combines with J gene TRBJ1-1, with D uncertain. Looked up from germline, CDR1 is LNHNV and CDR2 is YYDKDF (reference sequence). Deletions cut 5 bases from V and 4 bases from J, with 11 bases between. The CDR3 totals 13 residues. CDR3 DNA sequence: TGTGCCACCAGCGGAACGGTGGGCACTGAAGCTTTCTTT. Translating gives CATSGTVGTEAFF.

The chain combines TRBV4-3 with TRBJ1-4; TRBD1 matches 9 bases. The CDR3 length is 18 residues. The V gene end was trimmed by 0 bases and the J gene end by 5 bases; junction bases not matched to a gene: 10. Germline values: CDR1 LGHNA, CDR2 YSLEER. CDR3: CASSQDPQGANSNEKLFF. The DNA of the CDR3 is TGCGCCAGCAGCCAAGATCCACAGGGGGCGAACTCGAATGAAAAACTGTTTTTT.

This chain connects TRBV19 to TRBJ1-1, with 12 positions matching TRBD1. The V and J ends lost 4 bases and 6 bases, in that order; junction bases with no gene match: 3. The CDR3 is 14 amino acids. The germline V gene has CDR1 LNHDA and CDR2 SQIVND (reference sequence). CDR3 residues: CASSRRDRGPEAFF. Written as DNA, the CDR3 is TGTGCCAGTAGTAGACGGGACAGGGGGCCTGAAGCTTTCTTT.

This clonotype was observed at least ten times. The V gene is TRBV2, the J gene TRBJ2-1; 13 bases agree with TRBD2. The CDR3 is 19 amino acids. V shed 4 bases, J shed 9 bases, and the junction held 18 bases outside the gene matches. Germline V lookup: CDR1 SNHLY, CDR2 FYNNEI. CDR3 bases: TGTGCCAGCAGTGTCGATGCAAAGGGACTAGCGGGGACGATAGGTGAGCAGTTCTTC. Translating it yields CASSVDAKGLAGTIGEQFF.

The chain has TRBV4-3 and TRBJ1-1; D remains unclear. Trimming removed 1 base at V and 3 bases at J, with 12 bases between. CDR1 and CDR2 (germline): LGHNA, YSLEER. The CDR3 is 15 amino acids. The CDR3 coding sequence is TGCGCCAGCAGCCAAGCTGTTATATCGTACACTGAAGCTTTCTTT. Amino acids: CASSQAVISYTEAFF.

The table lists this clonotype with many counts. The V gene is TRBV7-9, the J gene TRBJ1-2, with D possibly being TRBD1 (6 bases). The V end lost 6 bases, the J end lost 4 bases, and 18 bases lay between the germline ends. The length of the CDR3 is 15 residues. Germline CDR1 SEHNR, CDR2 FQNEAQ (reference sequence). This CDR3 is CASSTHDRPFYGYTF. DNA of the CDR3: TGTGCCAGCAGTACTCATGACAGGCCGTTCTATGGCTACACCTTC.

This clonotype showed up many times. V is TRBV5-6 and J is TRBJ2-5; no definite D call. This CDR3 is 14 amino acids long. The V gene's germline CDR1 is SGHDT and CDR2 YYEEEE. Trimming pared 1 base from V and 4 bases from J, leaving 11 bases between. The CDR3 protein is CASSLPVDGETQYF. Written as DNA, the CDR3 is TGTGCCAGCAGCTTGCCTGTTGACGGAGAGACCCAGTACTTC.

V usage is TRBV7-2 and J usage is TRBJ1-2; D is perhaps TRBD1 (5 bases). Trimming removed 2 bases from V and 2 bases from J, with 21 bases in between. The V gene's germline CDR1 is SGHTA and CDR2 FQGNSA. The CDR3 covers 18 residues. CDR3 in amino acids: CASSLTGDSSIGNYGYTF. In DNA form, the CDR3 reads TGTGCCAGCAGCTTAACCGGGGACTCGTCTATCGGGAACTATGGCTACACCTTC.

This clonotype has a handful of counts. The V call is TRBV6-1, the J call TRBJ2-5; D is undetermined. CDR1 and CDR2 from the germline V gene are MNHNS and SASEGT. CDR3 length equals 13 residues. V lost 8 bases and J 3 bases, leaving 13 bases between the germline ends. The CDR3 bases are TGTGCCAGCGCTGCTTGGGCGGAAGAGACCCAGTACTTC. Encoded protein: CASAAWAEETQYF.

This clonotype was observed many times. The chain recombines TRBV7-3 with TRBJ2-2, with D possibly matching TRBD2 (6 bases). Germline CDR1 SGHTA, CDR2 FQGTGA. The CDR3 has 15 amino acids. Trimming shortened V by 5 bases and J by 4 bases, and 14 bases separated the two germline ends. CDR3 DNA: TGTGCCAGCAGCCTTAGCGGATTGGGCACCGGGGAGCTGTTTTTT. It specifies CASSLSGLGTGELFF.

This clonotype appeared many times. The V and J genes are TRBV27 and TRBJ1-1; D is unresolved. Germline V lookup: CDR1 MNHEY, CDR2 SMNVEV (reference sequence). The CDR3 spans 14 residues. V lost 2 bases and J lost 3, with 10 bases in between. The CDR3 DNA is TGTGCCAGCAGTTTAGAATGGGAGGACACTGAAGCTTTCTTT. This sequence encodes CASSLEWEDTEAFF.

The chain combines TRBV19 with TRBJ1-5; no clear D. The CDR3 covers 15 residues. In germline, CDR1 is LNHDA, CDR2 SQIVND (reference sequence). V shed 5 bases and J shed 2 bases, with 13 bases lying between them. The CDR3 spells CASSAGKEGNQPQHF. CDR3 coding DNA: TGTGCCAGTAGTGCGGGGAAAGAGGGCAATCAGCCCCAGCATTTT.

This clonotype has a handful of counts. The junction differs from germline at one of its ends, possibly a read error. The chain couples TRBV10-3 to TRBJ2-5; 7 positions agree with TRBD2. The CDR3 loop spans 11 amino acids. Germline lookup yields CDR1 ENHRY and CDR2 SYGVKD. CDR3 DNA sequence: TGTGCCATCAGTGAAGGACTAGGGGCTCGATTC. Encoded protein: CAISEGLGARF.

V gene TRBV5-6 combines with J gene TRBJ1-1, with unresolved D. V was trimmed by 0 bases and J by 6 bases, leaving 9 bases between them. Germline V gene data show CDR1 as SGHDT and CDR2 as YYEEEE. The CDR3 covers 13 residues. In DNA, the CDR3 is TGTGCCAGCAGCTTGGTCGGGGTGGCTGAAGCTTTCTTT. This translates into CASSLVGVAEAFF. The full variable domain, with the rest looked up from reference TRBV5-6 and TRBJ1-1, is DAGVTQSPTHLIKTRGQQVTLRCSPKSGHDTVSWYQQALGQGPQFIFQYYEEEERQRGNFPDRFSGHQFPNYSSELNVNALLLGDSALYLCASSLVGVAEAFFGQGTRLTVV.

This clonotype has only a few counts. J is TRBJ2-7 and V is TRBV6-5, with D tentatively TRBD1 (6 bases). Trimming shortened V by 4 bases and J by 3 bases, and 19 bases separated the two germline ends. Germline V gives CDR1 MNHEY, CDR2 SVGAGI. This CDR3 comprises 16 residues. This CDR3 reads CASSSPSGTNHYEQYF. The CDR3 region has the DNA TGTGCCAGCAGTTCCCCGTCTGGGACAAATCACTACGAGCAGTACTTC.

The sample holds many counts of this clonotype. The V call is TRBV20-1, the J call TRBJ2-7; D is perhaps TRBD2 (6 bases). The V end was cut by 2 bases, the J end by 6 bases, with 11 bases between. Germline V gene sequence: CDR1 DFQATT, CDR2 SNEGSKA (reference sequence). The length of the CDR3 is 12 residues. CDR3 nucleotides: TGCAGTGCTAGATGGTTGGGGGGCGAGCAGTACTTC. Translation: CSARWLGGEQYF.

The gene calls are TRBV29-1 and TRBJ2-1; D possibly corresponds to TRBD1 (6 bases). Germline V gives CDR1 SQVTM, CDR2 ANQGSEA. Deletions cut 0 bases from V and 10 bases from J, with 16 bases between. The CDR3 extends over 14 amino acids. The DNA of the CDR3 is TGCAGCGTTGAAGATGTGAGTTTAGGGACAGAGCAGTTCTTC. Its protein is CSVEDVSLGTEQFF.

This clonotype has more than one count but fewer than ten. The rearrangement uses TRBV6-1 and TRBJ1-5; D might be TRBD1 (5 bases). The CDR3 spans 14 residues. The germline CDR1 and CDR2 sequences are MNHNS and SASEGT. Trimming took off 5 bases at V and 5 bases at J, with 13 bases between the two ends. CDR3 amino acids: CASSPTRADQPQHF. The CDR3 coding sequence is TGTGCCAGCAGTCCGACCAGGGCGGATCAGCCCCAGCATTTT.

This clonotype occurred many times. The genes are TRBV10-3 and TRBJ1-5; D is unclear. The ends were cut back, 10 bases at V and 5 bases at J, with 12 bases in the middle. The CDR3 loop spans 12 amino acids. Germline V gene data show CDR1 as ENHRY and CDR2 as SYGVKD. The CDR3 loop reads CATTNGDQPQHF. The CDR3 nucleotides are TGTGCCACCACCAATGGGGATCAGCCCCAGCATTTT.

The rearrangement uses TRBV5-1 and TRBJ1-4; no clear D. Germline lookup yields CDR1 SGHRS and CDR2 YFSETQ. The CDR3 is made up of 14 amino acids. V was pared by 4 bases and J by 5 bases, with 12 bases between. The CDR3 loop is CASSDVGGNEKLFF. CDR3 sequence (DNA): TGCGCCAGCAGCGACGTCGGCGGGAATGAAAAACTGTTTTTT.

This clonotype was detected many times. The V gene is TRBV28, the J gene TRBJ2-7, with 8 nucleotides matching TRBD2. Germline assignment: CDR1 MDHEN and CDR2 SYDVKM. The CDR3 is made up of 16 amino acids. The V gene end was trimmed by 4 bases and the J gene end by 2 bases; junction bases not matched to a gene: 10. The DNA of the CDR3 is TGTGCCAGCAGTTCCCCGACTAGCGAACCGGCCTACGAGCAGTACTTC. Amino acids: CASSSPTSEPAYEQYF.

The chain employs TRBV6-2 or TRBV6-3 and TRBJ2-7, with TRBD2 identical over 9 bases. Germline CDR1 is MNHEY and CDR2 is SVGEGT. CDR3 length: 18 residues. V was clipped by 2 bases and J by 4 bases; unmatched bases: 15. The CDR3 sequence: CASSYIPQREERLYEQYF. The CDR3 DNA is TGTGCCAGCAGTTACATCCCTCAGCGGGAGGAGCGACTATACGAGCAGTACTTC.